A selection of T cell receptor beta chains follows, all from one sample in a study of T cell responses to AZD1222 COVID-19 vaccine. Profiled with immunoSEQ multiplex PCR; TCRdb holds only in-frame clones, not every one. The table lists 89,000 or so clones, 90% to 95% of them singletons. The material was peripheral blood, obtained 28 days after the second AZD1222 dose. The receptor source for this set is an adult who received the AZD1222 COVID-19 vaccine. CDR3s include the opening cysteine and the closing phenylalanine or tryptophan. Each record gives: J gene, clone size, D gene, V gene, CDR3 DNA, CDR3 protein. The D gene is left open where the match is weak. Clone size appears in some rows only: once, few, many, or a class for an expanded clone.

>TRBJ2-2|few|.|TRBV5-6
TGTGCCAGCAGCTCCTTAGGGGGGAACACCGGGGAGCTGTTTTTT
CASSSLGGNTGELFF
>TRBJ1-2|.|.|TRBV3-1/TRBV3-2
TGTGCCAGCAGCCGCGGATTGGGGGGATTGATAGATGGCTACACCTTC
CASSRGLGGLIDGYTF
>TRBJ1-1|.|.|TRBV28
TGTGCCAGTCTTCCGGGCCCAGGGGCGGCAATGAACACTGAAGCTTTCTTT
CASLPGPGAAMNTEAFF
>TRBJ1-1|.|.|TRBV2
TGTGCCAGCAGTGTATGGGGGGCGAACACTGAAGCTTTCTTT
CASSVWGANTEAFF
>TRBJ2-3|.|TRBD2|TRBV7-9
TGTGCCAGCAGCCCCGGACTAGCGCGAAGCACAGATACGCAGTATTTT
CASSPGLARSTDTQYF
>TRBJ2-4|.|.|TRBV30
TGTGCCTGGAGTGTTACAGGGTCCAAAAACATTCAGTACTTC
CAWSVTGSKNIQYF
>TRBJ2-1|.|.|TRBV19
TGTGCCAGTAGTATAGTAGCGGGACAGGGTCGCAATGAGCAGTTCTTC
CASSIVAGQGRNEQFF
>TRBJ1-2|.|.|TRBV2
TGTGCCAGCATTGAGGGCCGGGGGATGAGCGGCTACACCTTC
CASIEGRGMSGYTF
>TRBJ1-5|.|TRBD1|TRBV6-5
TGTGCCAGCAGTTACGACAGGGTCCGACAGCCCCAGCATTTT
CASSYDRVRQPQHF
>TRBJ1-2|.|TRBD1|TRBV2
TGTGCCAGCCGCTTGACAGGGGCGGCTAACTATGGCTACACCTTC
CASRLTGAANYGYTF
>TRBJ2-7|once|TRBD1|TRBV28
TGTGCCACCGAGTCCGGGGACAGGAGAGCCTACGAGCAGTACTTC
CATESGDRRAYEQYF
>TRBJ1-6|.|.|TRBV27
TGTGCCAGCAGTTCCAAACGGGGGTACCAAGGGGAATCACCCCTCCACTTT
CASSSKRGYQGESPLHF
>TRBJ1-2|.|TRBD1|TRBV19
TGTGCCAGTAGTATTTGGGGACAGAGGGGGAACTATGGCTACACCTTC
CASSIWGQRGNYGYTF
>TRBJ1-4|.|.|TRBV15
TGTGCCACTTTAAAGGGGGAAAAACTGTTTTTT
CATLKGEKLFF
>TRBJ1-2|few|.|TRBV20-1
TGCAGTGCTAGGGTTAACTATGGCTACACCTTC
CSARVNYGYTF
>TRBJ1-2|.|.|TRBV30
TGTGCCTGGAGTCTTGGGGGGGGCTATGGCTACACCTTC
CAWSLGGGYGYTF
>TRBJ2-1|.|TRBD2|TRBV29-1
TGCAGCGGGGGACTAGCGGGCCTCTACAATGAGCAGTTCTTC
CSGGLAGLYNEQFF
>TRBJ1-2|.|TRBD1|TRBV4-2
TGTGCCAGCAGCCAAACCACAGGGGGCGCGGATGGCTACACCTTC
CASSQTTGGADGYTF
>TRBJ2-1|.|TRBD2|TRBV28
TGTGCCAGCAGTTTGGGCGGGAGTTTCTACAATGAGCAGTTCTTC
CASSLGGSFYNEQFF
>TRBJ2-2|.|TRBD1|TRBV7-8
TGTGCCAGCAGCCCAGTAGAGACAGGGGCAGGCACCGGGGAGCTGTTTTTT
CASSPVETGAGTGELFF
>TRBJ1-2|.|TRBD1|TRBV30
TGTGCCTGGAGCCCGGGACAGGCGATCAACGGCTACACCTTC
CAWSPGQAINGYTF
>TRBJ1-1|.|.|TRBV14
TGTGCCAGCAGCCAAGTGGGGGGCGCAGGCACTGAAGCTTTCTTT
CASSQVGGAGTEAFF
>TRBJ2-7|.|.|TRBV6-5
TGTGCCAGCAGTTACGGGGCAACCTCTCTGGGGCAGTACTTC
CASSYGATSLGQYF
>TRBJ1-3|.|TRBD1|TRBV2
TGTGCCAGCAGGGACAGGGTTGCTGGAAACACCATATATTTT
CASRDRVAGNTIYF
>TRBJ1-1|.|.|TRBV9
TGTGCCAGCAGCGTAGTGGGACAGAACACTGAAGCTTTCTTT
CASSVVGQNTEAFF
>TRBJ2-1|.|.|TRBV24-1
TGTGCCACCAGTGATCCTGACAGGCTTAATGAGCAGTTCTTC
CATSDPDRLNEQFF
>TRBJ2-1|.|TRBD2|TRBV27
TGTGCCAGCAGCCCCGGCGGGGGACCCAATGAGCAGTTCTTC
CASSPGGGPNEQFF
>TRBJ1-5|.|.|TRBV11-2
TGTGCCAGCAGCCCCCGGGAATCCAATCAGCCCCAGCATTTT
CASSPRESNQPQHF
>TRBJ2-7|.|TRBD1|TRBV30
TGTGCCTGGGGTGGACAGGGCAACGAGCAGTACTTC
CAWGGQGNEQYF
>TRBJ2-1|.|TRBD1|TRBV6-6
TGTGCCAGCAGTGCGACAGGGGATTACAATGAGCAGTTCTTC
CASSATGDYNEQFF
>TRBJ1-1|.|.|TRBV5-4
TGTGCCAGCAGCTCCAGAAAAGAAGGGGACACTGAAGCTTTCTTT
CASSSRKEGDTEAFF
>TRBJ2-1|.|.|TRBV18
TGTGCCAGCTCACCACCGAGTGGGGTTAGCTCCTACAATGAGCAGTTCTTC
CASSPPSGVSSYNEQFF
>TRBJ1-3|.|.|TRBV5-1
TGCGCCAGCAGCCGGACAAACCCCTCTGGAAACACCATATATTTT
CASSRTNPSGNTIYF
>TRBJ1-2|.|.|TRBV11-2
TGTGCCAGCAGCTTAGGAGGGTATGGCTACACCTTC
CASSLGGYGYTF
>TRBJ2-1|.|.|TRBV7-2
TGTGCCAGCAGCCACTTAGTCGGCTCAAATGAGCAGTTCTTC
CASSHLVGSNEQFF
>TRBJ1-2|.|.|TRBV7-6
TGTGCCAGCAGTGTAGTTGGGGGGCGCTTCCCCTATGGCTACACCTTC
CASSVVGGRFPYGYTF